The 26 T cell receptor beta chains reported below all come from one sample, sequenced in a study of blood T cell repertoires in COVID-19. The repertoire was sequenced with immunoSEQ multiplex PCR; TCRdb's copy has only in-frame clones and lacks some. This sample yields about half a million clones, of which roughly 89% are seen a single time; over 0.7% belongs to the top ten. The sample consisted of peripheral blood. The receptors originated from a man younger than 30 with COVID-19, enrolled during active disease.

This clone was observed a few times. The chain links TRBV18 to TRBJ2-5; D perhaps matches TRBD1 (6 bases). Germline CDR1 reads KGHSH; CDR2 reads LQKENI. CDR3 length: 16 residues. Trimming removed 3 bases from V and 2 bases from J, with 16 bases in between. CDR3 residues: CASSPDRTLAQETQYF. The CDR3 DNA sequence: TGTGCCAGCTCACCTGACAGGACTCTCGCGCAAGAGACCCAGTACTTC.

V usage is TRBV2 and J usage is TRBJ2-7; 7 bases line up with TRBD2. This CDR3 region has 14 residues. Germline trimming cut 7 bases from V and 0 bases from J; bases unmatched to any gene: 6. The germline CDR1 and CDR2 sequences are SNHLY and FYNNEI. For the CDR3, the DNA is TGTGCCAGCACGACTAGCCCGAGCTCCTACGAGCAGTACTTC. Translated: CASTTSPSSYEQYF.

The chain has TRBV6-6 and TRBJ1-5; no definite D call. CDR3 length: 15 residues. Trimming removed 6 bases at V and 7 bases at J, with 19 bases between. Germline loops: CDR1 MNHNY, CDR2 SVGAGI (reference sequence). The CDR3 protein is CASSERDLEGQPQHF. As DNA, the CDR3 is TGTGCCAGCAGCGAGAGAGACTTAGAGGGACAGCCCCAGCATTTT.

CDR3 sequence (DNA): TGTGCCAGTAGCGACGGACAGCACAAGGGGGAAAAACTGTTTTTT. Protein product: CASSDGQHKGEKLFF. The V gene is TRBV19, the J gene TRBJ1-4; TRBD1 is a possible D gene (6 bases). V was shortened by 6 bases and J by 8 bases, with 19 bases between the two germline ends. The CDR3 runs 15 residues. CDR1 and CDR2 from the germline V gene are LNHDA and SQIVND (reference sequence).

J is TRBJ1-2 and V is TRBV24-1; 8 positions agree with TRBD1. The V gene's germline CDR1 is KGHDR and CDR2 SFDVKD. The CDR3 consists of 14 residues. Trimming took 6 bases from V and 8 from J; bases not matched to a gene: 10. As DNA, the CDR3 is TGTGCCACCAGTTCCGGACAGGGCTACGGAGGCTACACCTTC. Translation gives CATSSGQGYGGYTF.

Here the CDR3 DNA reads TGTGCCAGTAGTCAAGGACAGGGCGCTCAAGAGACCCAGTACTTC. It yields the protein CASSQGQGAQETQYF. V is TRBV19 and J is TRBJ2-5; 8 bases are shared with TRBD1. After removal of 5 bases from V and 2 bases from J, the junction contained 7 bases not matched to a gene. The germline CDR1 and CDR2 sequences are LNHDA and SQIVND (reference sequence). This CDR3 is built from 15 residues.

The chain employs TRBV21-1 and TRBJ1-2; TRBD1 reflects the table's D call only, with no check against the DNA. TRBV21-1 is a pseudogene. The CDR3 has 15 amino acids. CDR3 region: CASSKEGRVIDGYTF. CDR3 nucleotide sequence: TGTGCCAGCAGCAAAGAGGGCAGGGTGATTGATGGCTACACCTTC.

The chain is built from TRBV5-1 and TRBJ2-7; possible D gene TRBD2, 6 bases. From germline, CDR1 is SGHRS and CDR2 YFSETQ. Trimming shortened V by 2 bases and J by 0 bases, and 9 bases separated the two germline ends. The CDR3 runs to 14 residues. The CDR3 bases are TGCGCCAGCAGCTTCGGGGAGGCCTCCTACGAGCAGTACTTC. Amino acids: CASSFGEASYEQYF.

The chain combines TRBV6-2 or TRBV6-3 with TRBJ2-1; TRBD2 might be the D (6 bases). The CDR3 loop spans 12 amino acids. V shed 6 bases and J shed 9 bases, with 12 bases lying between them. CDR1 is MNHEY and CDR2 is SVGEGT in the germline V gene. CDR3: CASSHFGGEQFF. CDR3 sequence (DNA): TGTGCCAGCAGCCACTTCGGGGGTGAGCAGTTCTTC.

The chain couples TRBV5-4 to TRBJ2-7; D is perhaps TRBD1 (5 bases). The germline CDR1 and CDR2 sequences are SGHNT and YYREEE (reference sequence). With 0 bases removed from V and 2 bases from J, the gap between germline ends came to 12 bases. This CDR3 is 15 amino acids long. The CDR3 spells CASSLDMDTTYEQYF. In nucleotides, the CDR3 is TGTGCCAGCAGCTTGGATATGGACACAACCTACGAGCAGTACTTC.

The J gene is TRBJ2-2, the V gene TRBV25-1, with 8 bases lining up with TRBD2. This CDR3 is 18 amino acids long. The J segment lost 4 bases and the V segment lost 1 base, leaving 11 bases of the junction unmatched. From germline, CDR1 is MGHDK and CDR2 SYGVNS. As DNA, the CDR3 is TGTGCCAGCAGTGAATTTTCAGCGGGAGACTCCCCCACCGGGGAGCTGTTTTTT. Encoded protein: CASSEFSAGDSPTGELFF. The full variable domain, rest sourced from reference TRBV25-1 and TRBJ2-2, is EADIYQTPRYLVIGTGKKITLECSQTMGHDKMYWYQQDPGMELHLIHYSYGVNSTEKGDLSSESTVSRIRTEHFPLTLESARPSHTSQYLCASSEFSAGDSPTGELFFGEGSRLTVL.

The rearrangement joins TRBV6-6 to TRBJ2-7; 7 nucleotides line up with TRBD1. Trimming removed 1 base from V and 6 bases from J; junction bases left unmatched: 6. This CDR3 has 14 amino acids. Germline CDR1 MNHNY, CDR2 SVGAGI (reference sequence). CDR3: CASSYYSRDSEQYF. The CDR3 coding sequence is TGTGCCAGCAGTTACTACTCCCGGGACAGCGAGCAGTACTTC.

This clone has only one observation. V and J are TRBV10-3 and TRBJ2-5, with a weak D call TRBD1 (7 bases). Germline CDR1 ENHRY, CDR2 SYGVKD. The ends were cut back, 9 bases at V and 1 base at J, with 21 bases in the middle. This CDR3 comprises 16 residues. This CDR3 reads CAIALGAGGSQETQYF. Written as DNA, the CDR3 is TGTGCCATAGCCTTGGGGGCAGGGGGGAGCCAAGAGACCCAGTACTTC.

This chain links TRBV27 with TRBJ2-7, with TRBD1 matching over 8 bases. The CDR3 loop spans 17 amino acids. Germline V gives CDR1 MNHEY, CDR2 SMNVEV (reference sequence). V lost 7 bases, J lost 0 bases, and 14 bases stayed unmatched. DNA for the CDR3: TGTGCCAGCAAGAGACAGGGGAGTAGCGTGACCTCCTACGAGCAGTACTTC. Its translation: CASKRQGSSVTSYEQYF.

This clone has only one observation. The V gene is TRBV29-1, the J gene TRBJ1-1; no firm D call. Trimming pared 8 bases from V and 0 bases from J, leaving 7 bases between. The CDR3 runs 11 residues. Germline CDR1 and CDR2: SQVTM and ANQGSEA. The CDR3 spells CSSSVNTEAFF. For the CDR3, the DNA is TGCAGCTCTTCAGTGAACACTGAAGCTTTCTTT.

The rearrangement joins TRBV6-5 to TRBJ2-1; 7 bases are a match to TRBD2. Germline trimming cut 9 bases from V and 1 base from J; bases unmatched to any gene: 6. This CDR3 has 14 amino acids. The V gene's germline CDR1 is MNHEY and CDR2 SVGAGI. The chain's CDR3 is CASKAGNSYNEQFF. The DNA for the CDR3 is TGTGCCAGTAAAGCGGGGAATTCCTACAATGAGCAGTTCTTC.

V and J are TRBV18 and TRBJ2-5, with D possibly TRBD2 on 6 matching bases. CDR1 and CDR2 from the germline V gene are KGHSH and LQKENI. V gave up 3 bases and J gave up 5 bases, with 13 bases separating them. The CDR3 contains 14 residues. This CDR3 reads CASSPLGLGETQYF. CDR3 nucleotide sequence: TGTGCCAGCTCACCGTTGGGACTGGGGGAGACCCAGTACTTC.

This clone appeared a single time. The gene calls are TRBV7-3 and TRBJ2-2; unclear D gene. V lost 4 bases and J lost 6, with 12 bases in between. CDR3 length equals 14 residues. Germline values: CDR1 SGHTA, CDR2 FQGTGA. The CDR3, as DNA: TGTGCCAGCAGCTCCACCAATAGCCCCGGGGAGCTGTTTTTT. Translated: CASSSTNSPGELFF. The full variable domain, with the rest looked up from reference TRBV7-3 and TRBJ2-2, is GAGVSQTPSNKVTEKGKYVELRCDPISGHTALYWYRQSLGQGPEFLIYFQGTGAADDSGLPNDRFFAVRPEGSVSTLKIQRTERGDSAVYLCASSSTNSPGELFFGEGSRLTVL.

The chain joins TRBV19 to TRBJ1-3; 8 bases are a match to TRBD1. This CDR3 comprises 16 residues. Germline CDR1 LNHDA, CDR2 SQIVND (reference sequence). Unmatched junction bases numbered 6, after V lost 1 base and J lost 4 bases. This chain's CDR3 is CASSIGGRGRGNTIYF. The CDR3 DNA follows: TGTGCCAGTAGTATAGGAGGCAGGGGGCGAGGAAACACCATATATTTT.

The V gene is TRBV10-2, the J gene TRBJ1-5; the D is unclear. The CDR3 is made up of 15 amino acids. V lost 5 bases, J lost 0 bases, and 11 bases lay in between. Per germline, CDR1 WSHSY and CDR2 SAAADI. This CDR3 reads CASSLNRISNQPQHF. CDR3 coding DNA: TGCGCCAGCAGTTTAAACAGAATTAGCAATCAGCCCCAGCATTTT.

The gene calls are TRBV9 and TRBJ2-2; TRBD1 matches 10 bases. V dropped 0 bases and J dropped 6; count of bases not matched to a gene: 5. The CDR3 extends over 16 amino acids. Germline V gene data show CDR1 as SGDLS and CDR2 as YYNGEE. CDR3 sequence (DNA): TGTGCCAGCAGCGTAGGTGACAGGGGGCCTCCCGGGGAGCTGTTTTTT. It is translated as CASSVGDRGPPGELFF.

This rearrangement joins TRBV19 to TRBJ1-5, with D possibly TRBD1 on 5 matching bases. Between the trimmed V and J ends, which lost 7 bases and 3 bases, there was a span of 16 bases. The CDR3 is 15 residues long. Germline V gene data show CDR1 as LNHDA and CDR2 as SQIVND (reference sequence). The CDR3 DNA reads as TGTGCCAGTAAAGACCCCCGGGGGACCAATCAGCCCCAGCATTTT. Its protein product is CASKDPRGTNQPQHF.

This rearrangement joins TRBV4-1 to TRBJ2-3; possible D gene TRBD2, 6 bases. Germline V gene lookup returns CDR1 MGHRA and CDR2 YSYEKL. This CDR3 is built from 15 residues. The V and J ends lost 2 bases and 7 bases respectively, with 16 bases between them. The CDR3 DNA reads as TGCGCCAGCAGCCAAATGGGTCGCGGGGTAAATACGCAGTATTTT. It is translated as CASSQMGRGVNTQYF.

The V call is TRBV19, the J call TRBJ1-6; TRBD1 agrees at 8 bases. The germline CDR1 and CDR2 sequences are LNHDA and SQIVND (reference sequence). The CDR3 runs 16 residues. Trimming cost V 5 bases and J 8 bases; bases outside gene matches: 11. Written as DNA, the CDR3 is TGTGCCAGTAGTCCGCGGCCCCGGACAGGGTATTCACCCCTCCACTTT. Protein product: CASSPRPRTGYSPLHF.

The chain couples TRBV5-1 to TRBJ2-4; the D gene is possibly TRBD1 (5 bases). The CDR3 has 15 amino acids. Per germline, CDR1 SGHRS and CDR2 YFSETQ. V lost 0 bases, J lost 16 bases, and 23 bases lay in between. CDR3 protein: CASSLDDWVLGRLYF. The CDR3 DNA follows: TGCGCCAGCAGCTTGGACGATTGGGTGCTGGGGCGTTTATACTTC.

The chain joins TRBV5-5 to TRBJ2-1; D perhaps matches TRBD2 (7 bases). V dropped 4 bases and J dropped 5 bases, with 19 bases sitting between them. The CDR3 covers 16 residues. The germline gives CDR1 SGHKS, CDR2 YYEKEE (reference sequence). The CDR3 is CASSARQRGGDNEQFF. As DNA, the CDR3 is TGTGCCAGCAGCGCCCGACAGAGAGGGGGGGACAATGAGCAGTTCTTC.